A selection of T cell receptor beta chains follows, all from one sample in a study of T cell responses to AZD1222 COVID-19 vaccine. The assay was immunoSEQ multiplex PCR, and TCRdb's table has in-frame clones only and misses some. The sample contains around 260,000 clones, approximately 95% of which appear only once. The specimen was peripheral blood, collected on day 0 of AZD1222 vaccination. These receptors came from an adult in good health. Both conserved end residues are part of each CDR3. A D gene is named only where the DNA matches it firmly. Size is stated for part of the rows, as once, few or many counts, or as a class when the clone is expanded.

clone size	V gene	J gene	D gene	CDR3 protein	CDR3 DNA
.	TRBV30	TRBJ1-6	.	CAWNGLGGSPLHF	TGTGCCTGGAATGGCCTCGGCGGTTCACCCCTCCACTTT
.	TRBV7-3	TRBJ2-1	TRBD2	CASSSQSSGGYEQFF	TGTGCCAGCAGCTCACAGTCTAGCGGGGGCTATGAGCAGTTCTTC
.	TRBV7-9	TRBJ2-7	.	CASSLVTSSYEQYF	TGTGCCAGCAGCTTAGTGACTTCCTCCTACGAGCAGTACTTC
.	TRBV12-3/TRBV12-4	TRBJ2-2	.	CASSLSLTGELFF	TGTGCCAGCAGTTTGAGTTTGACCGGGGAGCTGTTTTTT
.	TRBV24-1	TRBJ2-3	TRBD2	CATSRKRGGTDTQYF	TGTGCCACCAGTCGGAAGCGGGGGGGGACAGATACGCAGTATTTT
few	TRBV14	TRBJ2-7	.	CASSTGSRPAGFSYEQYF	TGTGCCAGCAGCACGGGATCCCGGCCAGCGGGCTTCTCCTACGAGCAGTACTTC
.	TRBV19	TRBJ1-4	.	CASSIYSGEKLFF	TGTGCCAGTAGTATCTACAGTGGCGAAAAACTGTTTTTT
.	TRBV2	TRBJ1-1	TRBD1	CASSGMGTGNTEAFF	TGTGCCAGCAGTGGAATGGGGACAGGGAACACTGAAGCTTTCTTT
.	TRBV25-1	TRBJ1-3	TRBD1	CASSEGDRAGNTIYF	TGTGCCAGCAGTGAGGGGGACAGGGCAGGAAACACCATATATTTT
.	TRBV9	TRBJ2-6	TRBD2	CASSPAGGAEAGANVLTF	TGTGCCAGCAGCCCGGCGGGGGGGGCGGAGGCTGGGGCCAACGTCCTGACTTTC
once	TRBV24-1	TRBJ1-2	.	CATSDRGPLGVYGYTF	TGTGCCACCAGTGATCGTGGCCCGTTAGGCGTTTATGGCTACACCTTC
.	TRBV6-5	TRBJ2-1	TRBD2	CAVGLAPYNEQFF	TGTGCCGTGGGACTAGCGCCCTACAATGAGCAGTTCTTC
.	TRBV3-1/TRBV3-2	TRBJ2-7	TRBD2	CASSQRGEDHEQYF	TGTGCCAGCAGCCAGCGGGGGGAAGACCACGAGCAGTACTTC